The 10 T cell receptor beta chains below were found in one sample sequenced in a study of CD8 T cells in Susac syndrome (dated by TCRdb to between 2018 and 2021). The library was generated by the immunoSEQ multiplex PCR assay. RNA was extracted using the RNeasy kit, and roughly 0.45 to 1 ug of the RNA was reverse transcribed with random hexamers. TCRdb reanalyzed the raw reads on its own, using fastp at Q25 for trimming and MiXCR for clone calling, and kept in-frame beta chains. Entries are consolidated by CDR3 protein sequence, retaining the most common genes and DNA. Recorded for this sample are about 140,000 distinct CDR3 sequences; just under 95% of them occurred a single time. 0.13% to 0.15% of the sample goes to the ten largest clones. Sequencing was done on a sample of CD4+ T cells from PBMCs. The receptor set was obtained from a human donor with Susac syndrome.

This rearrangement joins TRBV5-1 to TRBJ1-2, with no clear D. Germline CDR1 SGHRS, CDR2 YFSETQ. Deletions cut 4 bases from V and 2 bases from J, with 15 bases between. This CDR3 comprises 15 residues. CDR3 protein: CASSPAPTENYGYTF. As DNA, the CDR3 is TGCGCCAGCAGCCCGGCCCCGACGGAAAACTATGGCTACACCTTC.

The CDR3 nucleotides read TGTGCCAGCAGTTACGCGCGCGGGATGGTAGATACGCAGTATTTT. Amino acids: CASSYARGMVDTQYF. This chain uses TRBV6-2 or TRBV6-3 with TRBJ2-3; possible D gene TRBD2, 6 bases. Deletions cut 2 bases from V and 5 bases from J, with 14 bases between. The CDR3 is 15 residues long. CDR1 MNHEY and CDR2 SVGEGT come from the germline V gene.

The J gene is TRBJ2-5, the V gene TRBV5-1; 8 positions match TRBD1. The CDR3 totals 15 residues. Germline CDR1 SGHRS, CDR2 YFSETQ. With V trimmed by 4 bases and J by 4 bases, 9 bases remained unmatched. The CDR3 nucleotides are TGCGCCAGCAGCCTGACAGGGGATTTTGGAGAGACCCAGTACTTC. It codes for CASSLTGDFGETQYF.

The CDR3 bases are TGTGCCAGCAGCGTAGAACAAAACTATGGCTACACCTTC. Translated, it gives CASSVEQNYGYTF. The rearrangement links TRBV9 to TRBJ1-2; the D is unclear. The CDR3 has 13 residues. CDR1 is SGDLS, CDR2 YYNGEE, per germline. Trimming took off 0 bases at V and 2 bases at J, with 5 bases between the two ends. Together with reference TRBV9 and TRBJ1-2, the CDR3 gives the full variable domain: DSGVTQTPKHLITATGQRVTLRCSPRSGDLSVYWYQQSLDQGLQFLIQYYNGEERAKGNILERFSAQQFPDLHSELNLSSLELGDSALYFCASSVEQNYGYTFGSGTRLTVV.

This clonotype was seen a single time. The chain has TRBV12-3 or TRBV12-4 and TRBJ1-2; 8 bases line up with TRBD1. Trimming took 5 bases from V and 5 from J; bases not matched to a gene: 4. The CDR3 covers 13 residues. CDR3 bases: TGTGCCAGCAGTCGCGGGACAGGATATGGCTACACCTTC. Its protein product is CASSRGTGYGYTF.

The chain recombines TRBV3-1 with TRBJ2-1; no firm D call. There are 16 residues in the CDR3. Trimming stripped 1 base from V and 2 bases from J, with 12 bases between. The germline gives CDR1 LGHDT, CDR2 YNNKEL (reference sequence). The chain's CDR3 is CASSQGSRITYNEQFF. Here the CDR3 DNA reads TGTGCCAGCAGCCAAGGCTCCCGAATAACCTACAATGAGCAGTTCTTC.

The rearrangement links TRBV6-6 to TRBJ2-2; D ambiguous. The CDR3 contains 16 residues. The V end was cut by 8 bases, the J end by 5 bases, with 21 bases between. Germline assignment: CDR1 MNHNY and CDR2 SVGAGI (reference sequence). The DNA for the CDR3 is TGTGCCAGCCTCCCACGGGTTTGGCCTGCGACCGGGGAGCTGTTTTTT. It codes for CASLPRVWPATGELFF.

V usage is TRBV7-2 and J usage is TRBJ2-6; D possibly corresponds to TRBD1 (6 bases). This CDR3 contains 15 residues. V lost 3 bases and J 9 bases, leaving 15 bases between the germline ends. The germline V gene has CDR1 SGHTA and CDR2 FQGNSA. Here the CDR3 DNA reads TGTGCCAGCAGCTTTCGACAGGTTGGATTCAACGTCCTGACTTTC. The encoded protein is CASSFRQVGFNVLTF.

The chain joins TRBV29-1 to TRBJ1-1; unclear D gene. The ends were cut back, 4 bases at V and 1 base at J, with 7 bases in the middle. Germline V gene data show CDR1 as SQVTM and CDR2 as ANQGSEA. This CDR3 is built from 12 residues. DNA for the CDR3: TGCAGCGTTGGTCAACCGAACACTGAAGCTTTCTTT. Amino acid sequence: CSVGQPNTEAFF.

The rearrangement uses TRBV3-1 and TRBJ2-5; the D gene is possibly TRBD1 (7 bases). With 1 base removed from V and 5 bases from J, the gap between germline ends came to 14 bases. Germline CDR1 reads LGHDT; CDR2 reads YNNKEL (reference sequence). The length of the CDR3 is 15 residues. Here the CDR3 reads CASSQGAGGRETQYF. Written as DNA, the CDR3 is TGTGCCAGCAGCCAAGGGGCAGGGGGGAGGGAGACCCAGTACTTC.